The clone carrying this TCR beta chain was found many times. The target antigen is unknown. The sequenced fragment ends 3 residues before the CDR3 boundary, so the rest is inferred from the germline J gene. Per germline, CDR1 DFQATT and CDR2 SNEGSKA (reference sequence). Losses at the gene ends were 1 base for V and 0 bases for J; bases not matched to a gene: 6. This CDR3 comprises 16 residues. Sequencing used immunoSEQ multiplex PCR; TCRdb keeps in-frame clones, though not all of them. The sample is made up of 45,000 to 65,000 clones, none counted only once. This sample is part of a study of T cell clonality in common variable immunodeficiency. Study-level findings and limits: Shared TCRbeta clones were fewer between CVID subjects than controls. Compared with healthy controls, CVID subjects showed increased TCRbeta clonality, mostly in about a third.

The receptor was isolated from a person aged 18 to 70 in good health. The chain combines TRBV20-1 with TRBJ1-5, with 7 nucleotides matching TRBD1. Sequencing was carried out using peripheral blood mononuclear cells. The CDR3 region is CSARGWDSNSNQPQHF. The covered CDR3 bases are TGCAGTGCTAGAGGCTGGGACAGCAATAGCAATCAGCCC.